Following are 10 T cell receptor beta chains from one sample sequenced in a study of blood T cells in healthy people across ages. Combining a sample-barcoded 5' primer with a J-beta primer mix, a second PCR ran for roughly 6 to 11 cycles. MiXCR, run by TCRdb on the 5' RACE reads, gives a single entry per CDR3 protein. This table holds about 800,000 distinct CDR3 sequences, 20% to 25% found once. These same records also appear under a second study, on T cells of mothers and their children.

Sequencing input: blood. The receptors here all came from a boy younger than 18 in good health.

This clonotype was detected a few times. This sequence joins TRBV29-1 and TRBJ2-1, with TRBD2 identical over 9 bases. J lost 10 bases, V lost 5 bases, and 6 bases had no gene match. Germline CDR1 SQVTM, CDR2 ANQGSEA. The CDR3 totals 12 residues. The CDR3 loop reads CSVLREGREQFF. DNA of the CDR3: TGCAGCGTTTTGCGGGAGGGCCGCGAGCAGTTCTTC.

The chain carries TRBV10-3 and TRBJ2-7; 9 bases fit TRBD1. The CDR3 covers 15 residues. Germline values: CDR1 ENHRY, CDR2 SYGVKD. J lost 3 bases, V lost 3 bases, and 6 bases had no gene match. CDR3 sequence (DNA): TGTGCCATCAGTGATCCGGGACAGGGTGACTACGAGCAGTACTTC. Protein sequence: CAISDPGQGDYEQYF.

The chain links TRBV11-2 to TRBJ2-3; D unclear. V lost 3 bases and J 6 bases, leaving 19 bases between the germline ends. This CDR3 has 16 residues. Germline V gene lookup returns CDR1 SGHAT and CDR2 FQNNGV. CDR3 in DNA: TGTGCCAGCAGCTTCTTTCAGAGCGACCAATCTGATACGCAGTATTTT. Translation gives CASSFFQSDQSDTQYF.

This clonotype was found a few times. The chain couples TRBV6-2 or TRBV6-3 to TRBJ1-1, with D tentatively TRBD1 (6 bases). The length of the CDR3 is 14 residues. Trimming pared 4 bases from V and 1 base from J, leaving 10 bases between. Germline V lookup: CDR1 MNHEY, CDR2 SVGEGT. The CDR3 loop reads CASSWAGENTEAFF. CDR3 coding DNA: TGTGCCAGCAGTTGGGCAGGGGAGAACACTGAAGCTTTCTTT.

The chain joins TRBV7-8 to TRBJ2-3, with 8 bases lining up with TRBD1. V trimming: 5 bases; J trimming: 2 bases; junction bases outside the gene matches: 6. Germline values: CDR1 SGHVS, CDR2 FQNEAQ. The length of the CDR3 is 15 residues. The CDR3 here is CASSTLRGLTDTQYF. The CDR3 DNA sequence: TGTGCCAGCAGCACACTCAGGGGGCTCACAGATACGCAGTATTTT.

This clonotype has only a few counts. The V and J genes are TRBV12-3 or TRBV12-4 and TRBJ1-3; 8 bases are shared with TRBD1. Trimming took 5 bases from V and 8 from J; bases not matched to a gene: 5. This CDR3 is 13 amino acids long. The CDR3 nucleotides are TGTGCCAGCAGTCGTGGACAGGGTGACACCATATATTTT. Translated: CASSRGQGDTIYF.

The gene calls are TRBV5-5 and TRBJ2-5, with TRBD2 as a possible D gene (5 bases). The CDR3 runs to 14 residues. Germline loops: CDR1 SGHKS, CDR2 YYEKEE (reference sequence). Trimming took 5 bases from V and 0 from J, leaving 11 bases between them. For the CDR3, the DNA is TGTGCCAGCAGTTTGTGGGAGTACCAAGAGACCCAGTACTTC. Amino acid sequence: CASSLWEYQETQYF. Using reference TRBV5-5 and TRBJ2-5 for the parts outside the CDR3, the full variable domain is DAGVTQSPTHLIKTRGQQVTLRCSPISGHKSVSWYQQVLGQGPQFIFQYYEKEERGRGNFPDRFSARQFPNYSSELNVNALLLGDSALYLCASSLWEYQETQYFGPGTRLLVL.

In its sample, this clonotype was seen a few times. This chain connects TRBV29-1 to TRBJ1-4; 7 bases align to TRBD1. CDR3 length equals 13 residues. The trim removed 5 bases at V and 7 bases at J, leaving 7 bases unmatched. CDR1 is SQVTM, CDR2 ANQGSEA, per germline. CDR3 in amino acids: CSVLGGGSEKLFF. CDR3 nucleotide sequence: TGCAGCGTTCTGGGAGGGGGCTCTGAAAAACTGTTTTTT.

The chain recombines TRBV3-1 with TRBJ2-7; D is possibly TRBD2 (6 bases). The CDR3 is 15 amino acids. Between the trimmed V and J ends, which lost 7 bases and 4 bases, there was a span of 20 bases. Germline loops: CDR1 LGHDT, CDR2 YNNKEL (reference sequence). The CDR3 reads CASKFREEGSYEQYF. In DNA, the CDR3 is TGTGCCAGCAAATTTAGAGAGGAGGGATCGTACGAGCAGTACTTC.

The chain carries TRBV5-1 and TRBJ2-7, with 10 positions matching TRBD2. The CDR3 loop spans 14 amino acids. Germline V CDR1 and CDR2: SGHRS, YFSETQ. The ends lost 5 bases at V and 5 bases at J; junction bases unmatched: 7. The CDR3 reads CASSRGLAVDEQYF. The CDR3 nucleotides read TGCGCCAGCAGTCGCGGACTAGCGGTGGACGAGCAGTACTTC.